This TCR beta chain was identified in a study of cytomegalovirus exposure and HLA in healthy donors. Findings of the study overall: Presence/absence analyses supposed approximately even sequencing depth among donors. Other equally common chains were less clonally expanded than HLA-associated TCR beta chains, a later analysis showed.

CDR3 length: 13 residues. V was cut by 0 bases and J by 3 bases, with 6 bases left in between. Germline V gene sequence: CDR1 SGHRS, CDR2 YFSETQ. The PCR contained 60 Vbeta and 13 Jbeta primers. Method: immunoSEQ multiplex PCR; TCRdb's copy keeps in-frame clones and lacks some. The data contain about 98,000 clones, more than 60% of them singletons. A remark on this clone: As yet, its antigen is unknown.

This chain links TRBV5-1 with TRBJ1-1; no clear D gene. The clonotype comes from a man between 45 and 60 years old in good health and CMV-seronegative. Specimen: PBMCs. CDR3 in DNA: TGCGCCAGCAGCTTGGACACCTACACTGAAGCTTTCTTT. This translates into CASSLDTYTEAFF.